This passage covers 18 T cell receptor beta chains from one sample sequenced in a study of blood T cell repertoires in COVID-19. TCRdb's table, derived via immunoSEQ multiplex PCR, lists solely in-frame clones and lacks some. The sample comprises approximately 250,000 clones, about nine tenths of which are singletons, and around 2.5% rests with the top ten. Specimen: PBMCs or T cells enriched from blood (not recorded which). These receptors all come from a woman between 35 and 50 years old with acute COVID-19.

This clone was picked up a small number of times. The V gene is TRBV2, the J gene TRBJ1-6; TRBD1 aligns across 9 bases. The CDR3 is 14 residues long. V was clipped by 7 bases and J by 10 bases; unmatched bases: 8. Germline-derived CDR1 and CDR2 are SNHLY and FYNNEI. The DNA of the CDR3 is TGTGCCAGCACTTCAACAGGGGGCTTGTCACCCCTCCACTTT. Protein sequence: CASTSTGGLSPLHF.

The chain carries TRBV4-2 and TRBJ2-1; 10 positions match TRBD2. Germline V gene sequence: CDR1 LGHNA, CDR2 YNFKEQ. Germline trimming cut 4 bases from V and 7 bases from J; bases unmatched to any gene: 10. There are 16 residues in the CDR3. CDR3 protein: CASSRPEAGGLNEQFF. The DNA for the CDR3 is TGTGCCAGCAGCCGCCCGGAAGCGGGGGGGTTGAATGAGCAGTTCTTC.

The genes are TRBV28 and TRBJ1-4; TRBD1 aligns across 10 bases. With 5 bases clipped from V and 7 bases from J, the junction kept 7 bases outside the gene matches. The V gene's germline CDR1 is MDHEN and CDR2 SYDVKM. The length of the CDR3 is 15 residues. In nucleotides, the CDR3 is TGTGCCAGCAGTGAGACAGGGGGCTCGGGTGAAAAACTGTTTTTT. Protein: CASSETGGSGEKLFF.

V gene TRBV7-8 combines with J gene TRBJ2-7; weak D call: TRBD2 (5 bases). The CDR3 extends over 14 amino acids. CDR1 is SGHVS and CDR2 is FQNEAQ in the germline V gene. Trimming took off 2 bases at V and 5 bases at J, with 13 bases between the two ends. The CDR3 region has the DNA TGTGCCAGCAGCTTATTTCCGGGGTCCGACGAGCAGTACGTC. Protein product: CASSLFPGSDEQYV.

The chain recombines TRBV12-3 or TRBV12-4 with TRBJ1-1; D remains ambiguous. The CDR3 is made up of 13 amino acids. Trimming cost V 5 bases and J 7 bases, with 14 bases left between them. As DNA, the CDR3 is TGTGCCAGCAGTCCCGGTTTCTCGAATGAAGCTTTCTTT. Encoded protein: CASSPGFSNEAFF.

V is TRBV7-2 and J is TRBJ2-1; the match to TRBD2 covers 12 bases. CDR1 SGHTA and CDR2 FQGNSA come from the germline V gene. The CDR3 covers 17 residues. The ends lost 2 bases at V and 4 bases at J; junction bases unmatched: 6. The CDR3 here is CASSLQGGLAGYNEQFF. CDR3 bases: TGTGCCAGCAGCTTACAAGGAGGACTAGCGGGATACAATGAGCAGTTCTTC.

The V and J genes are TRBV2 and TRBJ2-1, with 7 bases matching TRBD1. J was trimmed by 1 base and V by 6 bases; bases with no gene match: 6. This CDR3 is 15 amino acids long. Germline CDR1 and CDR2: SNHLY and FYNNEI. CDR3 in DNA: TGTGCCAGCAGCAGGGGGTTCCAATCCTACAATGAGCAGTTCTTC. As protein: CASSRGFQSYNEQFF.

CDR3 DNA sequence: TGTGCCAGCAGCAACAGGGGCTATGGCTACACCTTC. Its protein product is CASSNRGYGYTF. The chain carries TRBV11-2 and TRBJ1-2; 7 positions match TRBD1. CDR1 and CDR2 from the germline V gene are SGHAT and FQNNGV. The CDR3 is 12 residues long. V gave up 5 bases and J gave up 4 bases; unmatched junction bases: 1. Supplemented by reference TRBV11-2 and TRBJ1-2, the full variable domain reads EAGVAQSPRYKIIEKRQSVAFWCNPISGHATLYWYQQILGQGPKLLIQFQNNGVVDDSQLPKDRFSAERLKGVDSTLKIQPAKLEDSAVYLCASSNRGYGYTFGSGTRLTVV.

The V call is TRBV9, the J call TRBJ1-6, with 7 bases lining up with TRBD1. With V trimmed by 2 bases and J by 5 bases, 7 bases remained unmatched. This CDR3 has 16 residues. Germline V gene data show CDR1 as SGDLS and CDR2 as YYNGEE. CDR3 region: CASSVNPGQNNSPLHF. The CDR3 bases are TGTGCCAGCAGCGTCAACCCGGGACAGAATAATTCACCCCTCCACTTT.

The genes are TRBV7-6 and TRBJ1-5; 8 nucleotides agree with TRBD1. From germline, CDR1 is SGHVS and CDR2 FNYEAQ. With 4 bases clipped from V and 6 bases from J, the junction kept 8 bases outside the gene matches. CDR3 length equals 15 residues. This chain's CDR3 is CASSSGTGRLQPQHF. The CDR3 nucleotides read TGTGCCAGCAGCTCCGGGACAGGAAGGCTTCAGCCCCAGCATTTT.

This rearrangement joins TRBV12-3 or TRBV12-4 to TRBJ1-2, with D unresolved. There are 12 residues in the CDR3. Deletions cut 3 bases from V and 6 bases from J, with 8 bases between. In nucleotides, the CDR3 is TGTGCCAGCAGTTTGTTACTCGATGGCTACACCTTC. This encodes CASSLLLDGYTF.

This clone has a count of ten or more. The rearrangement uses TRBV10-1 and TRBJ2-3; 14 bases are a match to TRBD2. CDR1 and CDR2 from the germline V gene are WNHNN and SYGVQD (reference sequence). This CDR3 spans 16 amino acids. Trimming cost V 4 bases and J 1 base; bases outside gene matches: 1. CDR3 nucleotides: TGCGCCAGCAGTGTGGGACTAGCGGGGGGCACAGATACGCAGTATTTT. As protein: CASSVGLAGGTDTQYF.

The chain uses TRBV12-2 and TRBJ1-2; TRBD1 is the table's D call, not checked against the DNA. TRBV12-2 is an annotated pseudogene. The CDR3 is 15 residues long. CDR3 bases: TGTGCAAGTCGCTTAGCCGCAGGGGGTAACTATGGCTACACCTTC. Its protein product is CASRLAAGGNYGYTF.

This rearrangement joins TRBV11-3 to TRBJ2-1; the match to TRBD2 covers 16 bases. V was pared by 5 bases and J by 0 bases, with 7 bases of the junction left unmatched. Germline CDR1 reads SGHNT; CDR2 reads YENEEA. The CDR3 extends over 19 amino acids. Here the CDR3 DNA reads TGTGCCAGCAGCCGGAAGGGACTAGCGGGGGGGAGCTCCTACAATGAGCAGTTCTTC. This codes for CASSRKGLAGGSSYNEQFF.

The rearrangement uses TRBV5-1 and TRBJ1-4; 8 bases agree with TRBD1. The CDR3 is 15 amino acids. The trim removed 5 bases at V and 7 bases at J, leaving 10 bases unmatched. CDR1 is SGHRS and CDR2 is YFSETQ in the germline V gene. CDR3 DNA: TGCGCCAGCAGTGATTACCAGGGGGCGGTTGAAAAACTGTTTTTT. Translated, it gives CASSDYQGAVEKLFF.

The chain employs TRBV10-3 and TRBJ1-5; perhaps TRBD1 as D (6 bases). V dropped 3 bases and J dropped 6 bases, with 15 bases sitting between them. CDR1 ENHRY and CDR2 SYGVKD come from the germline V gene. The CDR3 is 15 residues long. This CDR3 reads CAISDEDSYIQPQHF. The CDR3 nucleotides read TGTGCCATCAGTGATGAGGACAGTTATATTCAGCCCCAGCATTTT.

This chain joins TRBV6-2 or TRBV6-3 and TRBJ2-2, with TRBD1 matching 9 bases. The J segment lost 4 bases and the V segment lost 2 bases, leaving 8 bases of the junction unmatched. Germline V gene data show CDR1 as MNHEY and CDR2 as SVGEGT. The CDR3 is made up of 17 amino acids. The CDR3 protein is CASSYPLGTGSTGELFF. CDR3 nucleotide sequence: TGTGCCAGCAGTTACCCCCTGGGGACAGGGAGCACCGGGGAGCTGTTTTTT.

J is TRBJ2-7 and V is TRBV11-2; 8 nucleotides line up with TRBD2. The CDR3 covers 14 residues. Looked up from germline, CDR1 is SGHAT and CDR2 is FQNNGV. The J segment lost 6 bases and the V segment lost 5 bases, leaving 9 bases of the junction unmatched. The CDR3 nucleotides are TGTGCCAGCAGCCAGAGCGGGAGACCACGCGAGCAGTACGTC. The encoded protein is CASSQSGRPREQYV.